Given below is one TCR beta chain in context. The antigen is undetermined. This entry is derived from a study of cytomegalovirus exposure and HLA in healthy donors. Looking at the study overall: Approximately 83 million unique TCRs from HLA-typed donors were held in an early data release.

Trimming left V 0 bases short and J 4 bases short, with 7 bases between. Germline V gene data show CDR1 as SGDLS and CDR2 as YYNGEE. The CDR3 totals 13 residues. Study observations and caveats: The listing of 160 or so TCR beta chains classed them as cytomegalovirus-associated. Looking again later, the authors saw that most CMV-associated TCR beta chains seemed HLA-restricted. Across donors, presence/absence analyses took sequencing depth to be roughly uniform.

The PCR employed 60 Vbeta primers together with 13 Jbeta primers. Sequenced by immunoSEQ multiplex PCR; TCRdb stores in-frame clones only, minus some. The sample yields some 48,000 clones, about three quarters seen once. Sequenced input: PBMCs. This chain connects TRBV9 to TRBJ1-1; D uncertain. This clonotype was sampled from a man aged 30 to 39 in good health and CMV-seropositive. The CDR3, as DNA: TGTGCCAGCAGCGTAGCGGGGAGCACTGAAGCTTTCTTT. Its protein is CASSVAGSTEAFF.